The 18 T cell receptor beta chains below all came from one sample that was sequenced in a study of blood T cell repertoires in COVID-19. Libraries were prepared by immunoSEQ multiplex PCR; TCRdb keeps only in-frame clonotypes and omits some of them. In the table there are 150,000 or so clones, 70% to 85% of which are singletons. The sequencing sample was made of PBMCs or T cells enriched from blood (not recorded which). The origin of the receptors is a man aged 45-65 years who had recovered from COVID-19.

The chain is built from TRBV9 and TRBJ2-1; 8 nucleotides agree with TRBD2. The V gene end was trimmed by 4 bases and the J gene end by 6 bases; junction bases not matched to a gene: 6. Germline V lookup: CDR1 SGDLS, CDR2 YYNGEE. This CDR3 region has 14 residues. The CDR3 loop is CASSHPGGGNEQFF. The CDR3 nucleotides are TGTGCCAGCAGCCACCCGGGAGGGGGCAATGAGCAGTTCTTC.

V gene TRBV5-4 combines with J gene TRBJ2-1; no clear D. Germline CDR1 is SGHNT and CDR2 is YYREEE (reference sequence). V was pared by 3 bases and J by 0 bases, with 4 bases between. The CDR3 consists of 13 residues. In DNA form, the CDR3 reads TGTGCCAGCAGCTCGAGCTCCTACAATGAGCAGTTCTTC. Amino acids: CASSSSSYNEQFF.

The genes are TRBV7-2 and TRBJ2-7, with 11 bases matching TRBD1. Germline V lookup: CDR1 SGHTA, CDR2 FQGNSA. V lost 4 bases, J lost 2 bases, and 4 bases stayed unmatched. The CDR3 has 15 residues. CDR3 sequence: CASSSRTGGTYEQYF. The CDR3 DNA reads TGTGCCAGCAGCTCCCGGACAGGGGGCACCTACGAGCAGTACTTC.

The chain is built from TRBV5-4 and TRBJ1-2; D ambiguous. CDR3 length: 17 residues. The ends were cut back, 4 bases at V and 4 bases at J, with 23 bases in the middle. In germline, CDR1 is SGHNT, CDR2 YYREEE (reference sequence). CDR3 loop: CASSQSFIRELRYGYTF. The DNA of the CDR3 is TGTGCCAGCAGCCAGAGCTTTATACGGGAACTCCGCTATGGCTACACCTTC.

The chain employs TRBV2 and TRBJ1-3; no clear D. The CDR3 consists of 14 residues. The germline V gene has CDR1 SNHLY and CDR2 FYNNEI. V dropped 4 bases and J dropped 2 bases, with 9 bases sitting between them. This CDR3 reads CASSVGAAGNTIYF. CDR3 in DNA: TGTGCCAGCAGTGTTGGCGCGGCTGGAAACACCATATATTTT. Looking up the rest from reference TRBV2 and TRBJ1-3 gives the full variable domain: EPEVTQTPSHQVTQMGQEVILRCVPISNHLYFYWYRQILGQKVEFLVSFYNNEISEKSEIFDDQFSVERPDGSNFTLKIRSTKLEDSAMYFCASSVGAAGNTIYFGEGSWLTVV.

This rearrangement joins TRBV29-1 to TRBJ1-2, with 9 nucleotides matching TRBD1. With V trimmed by 5 bases and J by 4 bases, 5 bases remained unmatched. The CDR3 is 13 residues long. The germline CDR1 and CDR2 sequences are SQVTM and ANQGSEA. For the CDR3, the DNA is TGCAGCGTTCGGGACAGGGAAGTCTATGGCTACACCTTC. This encodes CSVRDREVYGYTF.

This clone was recorded once. The chain uses TRBV5-1 and TRBJ1-1; 9 nucleotides align to TRBD1. Germline loops: CDR1 SGHRS, CDR2 YFSETQ. This CDR3 contains 15 residues. V dropped 5 bases and J dropped 1; count of bases not matched to a gene: 6. The CDR3 bases are TGCGCCAGCAGTTATAGGACAGGGGAGAACACTGAAGCTTTCTTT. It codes for CASSYRTGENTEAFF. Complete variable domain (other parts from reference TRBV5-1 and TRBJ1-1): KAGVTQTPRYLIKTRGQQVTLSCSPISGHRSVSWYQQTPGQGLQFLFEYFSETQRNKGNFPGRFSGRQFSNSRSEMNVSTLELGDSALYLCASSYRTGENTEAFFGQGTRLTVV.

This chain links TRBV11-2 with TRBJ2-5; 8 bases are a match to TRBD2. CDR3 length equals 15 residues. Germline lookup yields CDR1 SGHAT and CDR2 FQNNGV. After removal of 2 bases from V and 5 bases from J, the junction contained 7 bases not matched to a gene. CDR3 sequence: CASSLYAAGGETQYF. Here the CDR3 DNA reads TGTGCCAGCAGCTTATATGCTGCGGGGGGTGAGACCCAGTACTTC. The whole variable domain, filled in from reference TRBV11-2 and TRBJ2-5, reads EAGVAQSPRYKIIEKRQSVAFWCNPISGHATLYWYQQILGQGPKLLIQFQNNGVVDDSQLPKDRFSAERLKGVDSTLKIQPAKLEDSAVYLCASSLYAAGGETQYFGPGTRLLVL.

This chain connects TRBV4-1 to TRBJ2-6; 10 nucleotides line up with TRBD1. The CDR3 contains 19 residues. Germline CDR1 is MGHRA and CDR2 is YSYEKL. V lost 4 bases and J lost 0; bases outside the gene matches: 9. Written as DNA, the CDR3 is TGCGCCAGCAGCCCCCGTCTAAGACAGGGGGCCTCTGGGGCCAACGTCCTGACTTTC. This encodes CASSPRLRQGASGANVLTF.

The V gene is TRBV19, the J gene TRBJ2-1; D remains unclear. This CDR3 contains 17 residues. The V end lost 3 bases, the J end lost 0 bases, and 15 bases lay between the germline ends. Germline CDR1 reads LNHDA; CDR2 reads SQIVND (reference sequence). CDR3 in amino acids: CASSIPPVPLSYNEQFF. The CDR3 region has the DNA TGTGCCAGTAGTATTCCCCCCGTCCCTCTCTCCTACAATGAGCAGTTCTTC.

This clone has a handful of counts. This chain connects TRBV27 to TRBJ1-5; tentatively, D is TRBD1 (5 bases). Germline V gene sequence: CDR1 MNHEY, CDR2 SMNVEV (reference sequence). V lost 10 bases, J lost 0 bases, and 22 bases lay in between. This CDR3 has 17 residues. The CDR3 is CATKRDVKTYSNQPQHF. CDR3 coding DNA: TGTGCCACGAAGCGGGACGTCAAGACTTATAGCAATCAGCCCCAGCATTTT.

J is TRBJ2-2 and V is TRBV7-8; 10 bases align to TRBD2. This CDR3 spans 16 amino acids. Trimming took 3 bases from V and 7 from J; bases not matched to a gene: 8. Germline V gene lookup returns CDR1 SGHVS and CDR2 FQNEAQ. The CDR3 nucleotides read TGTGCCAGCAGCTTTTCCGGGACTAGCGCAAACGGGGAGCTGTTTTTT. This sequence encodes CASSFSGTSANGELFF.

The chain employs TRBV6-5 and TRBJ2-7; TRBD1 aligns across 7 bases. V was clipped by 6 bases and J by 3 bases; unmatched bases: 8. CDR3 length equals 14 residues. CDR1 MNHEY and CDR2 SVGAGI come from the germline V gene. CDR3 coding DNA: TGTGCCAGCAGGTCCAGACAGGGTGGCTACGAGCAGTACTTC. Translated, it gives CASRSRQGGYEQYF.

The V gene is TRBV5-6, the J gene TRBJ2-3; no clear D. Between the trimmed V and J ends, which lost 0 bases and 0 bases, there was a span of 8 bases. CDR1 and CDR2 (germline): SGHDT, YYEEEE. The CDR3 has 15 amino acids. The CDR3: CASSLDVTSTDTQYF. CDR3 nucleotide sequence: TGTGCCAGCAGCTTGGATGTGACAAGCACAGATACGCAGTATTTT.

A few counts support this clone. V and J are TRBV6-2 or TRBV6-3 and TRBJ1-5; 7 nucleotides align to TRBD1. The junction had 4 bases not matched to a gene; V was cut back by 2 bases and J by 3 bases. The length of the CDR3 is 15 residues. Germline CDR1 MNHEY, CDR2 SVGEGT. CDR3 protein: CASSYPGQDNQPQHF. DNA for the CDR3: TGTGCCAGCAGTTACCCCGGACAGGACAATCAGCCCCAGCATTTT.

The CDR3 DNA reads TGTGCCAGCAGTTTGAGTCATCAAGAGACCCAGTACTTC. It translates to CASSLSHQETQYF. The chain has TRBV12-3 or TRBV12-4 and TRBJ2-5; D remains unclear. Trimming shortened V by 3 bases and J by 2 bases, and 7 bases separated the two germline ends. This CDR3 contains 13 residues.

This chain joins TRBV7-2 and TRBJ2-3; D possibly corresponds to TRBD1 (6 bases). This CDR3 spans 14 amino acids. V lost 6 bases to trimming and J lost 2 bases, with 12 bases between them. Germline V gene data show CDR1 as SGHTA and CDR2 as FQGNSA. The DNA for the CDR3 is TGTGCCAGCAGTTCCCAGGGGAACACAGATACGCAGTATTTT. Protein sequence: CASSSQGNTDTQYF.

This clone was counted once. This chain joins TRBV5-1 and TRBJ2-1; TRBD2 agrees at 7 bases. Trimming at V came to 4 bases and at J to 8 bases, leaving 12 bases not matched to a gene. Germline V gene lookup returns CDR1 SGHRS and CDR2 YFSETQ. This CDR3 comprises 15 residues. The CDR3 sequence is CASSPGLDVGYEQFF. CDR3 nucleotides: TGCGCCAGCAGCCCTGGACTAGACGTTGGATATGAGCAGTTCTTC.